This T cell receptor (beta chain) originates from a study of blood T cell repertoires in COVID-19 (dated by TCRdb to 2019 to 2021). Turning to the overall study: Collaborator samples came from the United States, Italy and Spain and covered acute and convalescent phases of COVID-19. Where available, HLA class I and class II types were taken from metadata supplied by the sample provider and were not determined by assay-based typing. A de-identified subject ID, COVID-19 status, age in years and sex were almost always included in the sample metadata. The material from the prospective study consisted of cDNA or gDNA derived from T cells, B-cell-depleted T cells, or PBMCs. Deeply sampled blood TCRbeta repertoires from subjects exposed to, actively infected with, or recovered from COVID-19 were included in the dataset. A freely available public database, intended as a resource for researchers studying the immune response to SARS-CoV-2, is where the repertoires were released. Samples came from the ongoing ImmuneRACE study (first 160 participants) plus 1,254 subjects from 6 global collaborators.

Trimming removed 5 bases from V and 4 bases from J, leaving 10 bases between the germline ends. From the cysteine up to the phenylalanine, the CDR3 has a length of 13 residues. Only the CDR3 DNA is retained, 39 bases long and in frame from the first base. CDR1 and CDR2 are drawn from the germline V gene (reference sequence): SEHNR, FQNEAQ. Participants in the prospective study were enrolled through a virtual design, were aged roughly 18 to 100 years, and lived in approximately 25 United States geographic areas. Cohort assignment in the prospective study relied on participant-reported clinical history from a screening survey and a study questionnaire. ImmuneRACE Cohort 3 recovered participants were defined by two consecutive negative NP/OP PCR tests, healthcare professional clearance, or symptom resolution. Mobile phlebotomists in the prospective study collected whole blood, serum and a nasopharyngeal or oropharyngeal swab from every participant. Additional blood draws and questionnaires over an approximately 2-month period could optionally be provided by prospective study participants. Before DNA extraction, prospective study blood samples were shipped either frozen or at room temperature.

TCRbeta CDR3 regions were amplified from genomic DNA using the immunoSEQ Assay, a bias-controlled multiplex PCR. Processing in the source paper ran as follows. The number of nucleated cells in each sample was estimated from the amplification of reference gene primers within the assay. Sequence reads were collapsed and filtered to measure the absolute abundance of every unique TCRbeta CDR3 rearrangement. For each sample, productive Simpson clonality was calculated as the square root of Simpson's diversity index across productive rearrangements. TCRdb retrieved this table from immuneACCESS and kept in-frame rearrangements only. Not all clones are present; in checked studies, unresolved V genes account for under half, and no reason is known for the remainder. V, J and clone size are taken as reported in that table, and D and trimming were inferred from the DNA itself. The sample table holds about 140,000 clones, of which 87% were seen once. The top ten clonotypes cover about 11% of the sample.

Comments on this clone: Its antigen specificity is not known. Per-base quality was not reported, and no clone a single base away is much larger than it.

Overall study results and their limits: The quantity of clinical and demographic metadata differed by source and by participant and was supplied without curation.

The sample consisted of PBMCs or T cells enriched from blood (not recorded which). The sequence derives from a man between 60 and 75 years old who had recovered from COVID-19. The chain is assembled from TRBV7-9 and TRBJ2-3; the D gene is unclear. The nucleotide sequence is TGTGCCAGCAGCCAAGCTAGGCCAGATACGCAGTATTTT. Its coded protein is CASSQARPDTQYF.